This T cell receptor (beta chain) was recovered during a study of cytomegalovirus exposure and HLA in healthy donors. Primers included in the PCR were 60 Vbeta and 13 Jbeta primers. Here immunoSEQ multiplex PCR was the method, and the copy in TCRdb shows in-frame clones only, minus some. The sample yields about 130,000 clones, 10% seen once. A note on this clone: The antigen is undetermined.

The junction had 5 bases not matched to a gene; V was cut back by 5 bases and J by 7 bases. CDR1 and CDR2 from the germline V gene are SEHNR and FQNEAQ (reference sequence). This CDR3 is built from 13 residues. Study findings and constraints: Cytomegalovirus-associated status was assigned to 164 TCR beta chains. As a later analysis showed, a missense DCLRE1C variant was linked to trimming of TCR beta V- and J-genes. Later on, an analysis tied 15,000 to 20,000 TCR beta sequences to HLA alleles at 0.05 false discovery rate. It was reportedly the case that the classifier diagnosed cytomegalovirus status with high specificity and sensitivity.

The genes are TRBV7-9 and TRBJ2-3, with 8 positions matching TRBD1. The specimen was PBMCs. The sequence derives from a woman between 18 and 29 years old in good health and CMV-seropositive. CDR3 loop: CASSPGGPYTQYF. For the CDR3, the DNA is TGTGCCAGCAGCCCAGGGGGCCCCTATACGCAGTATTTT.